Each of the 12 T cell receptor beta chains below was sequenced from the same sample in a study of blood T cell repertoires in COVID-19. Libraries were prepared by immunoSEQ multiplex PCR; TCRdb keeps only in-frame clonotypes and omits some of them. The table has roughly 71,000 clones, around 78% seen once. What was sequenced was peripheral blood. These TCRs come from a woman older than 75 with acute or convalescent COVID-19.

The V and J genes are TRBV30 and TRBJ1-2; 7 bases align to TRBD1. The junction had 21 bases not matched to a gene; V was cut back by 4 bases and J by 4 bases. Germline lookup yields CDR1 GTSNPN and CDR2 SVGIG (reference sequence). CDR3 length: 18 amino acids. CDR3: CAWIIGFISTGNPYGYTF. For the CDR3, the DNA is TGTGCCTGGATAATTGGATTTATTTCGACAGGGAACCCCTATGGCTACACCTTC.

The chain combines TRBV6-6 with TRBJ1-1, with 9 bases aligning to TRBD1. J gave up 1 base and V 5 bases, and 2 bases lay outside the gene matches. Germline CDR1 MNHNY, CDR2 SVGAGI (reference sequence). This CDR3 region has 14 residues. In nucleotides, the CDR3 is TGTGCCAGCAGTCAGGGACAGGGGAACACTGAAGCTTTCTTT. As protein: CASSQGQGNTEAFF.

The chain recombines TRBV6-5 with TRBJ2-3, with TRBD2 identical over 10 bases. With 5 bases clipped from V and 5 bases from J, the junction kept 4 bases outside the gene matches. This CDR3 spans 14 amino acids. Germline V gene lookup returns CDR1 MNHEY and CDR2 SVGAGI. The CDR3 DNA reads TGTGCCAGCAGTCCTAGCGGGAGTGGAGATACGCAGTATTTT. It yields the protein CASSPSGSGDTQYF.

V gene TRBV30 combines with J gene TRBJ1-1, with D tentatively TRBD1 (5 bases). This CDR3 is 13 amino acids long. V lost 2 bases, J lost 4 bases, and 11 bases lay in between. Germline lookup yields CDR1 GTSNPN and CDR2 SVGIG (reference sequence). CDR3 sequence (DNA): TGTGCCTGGAGTCGCAGGAGGGGCACTGAAGCTTTCTTT. It is translated as CAWSRRRGTEAFF. The variable domain in full, with the rest retrieved from reference TRBV30 and TRBJ1-1, is SQTIHQWPATLVQPVGSPLSLECTVEGTSNPNLYWYRQAAGRGLQLLFYSVGIGQISSEVPQNLSASRPQDRQFILSSKKLLLSDSGFYLCAWSRRRGTEAFFGQGTRLTVV.

This sequence joins TRBV6-5 and TRBJ1-1, with D perhaps matching TRBD1 (6 bases). The CDR3 extends over 14 amino acids. Germline V gene data show CDR1 as MNHEY and CDR2 as SVGAGI. The ends were cut back, 6 bases at V and 5 bases at J, with 16 bases in the middle. CDR3 nucleotide sequence: TGTGCCAGCAGCGGACAGTTTCCGGTTACTGAAGCTTTCTTT. This sequence encodes CASSGQFPVTEAFF.

The V and J genes are TRBV19 and TRBJ2-6, with 7 bases aligning to TRBD2. Germline CDR1 and CDR2: LNHDA and SQIVND (reference sequence). The CDR3 is made up of 17 amino acids. With 9 bases clipped from V and 0 bases from J, the junction kept 11 bases outside the gene matches. Here the CDR3 DNA reads TGTGCCAGCATACCCCAAGCGGGACTCTCTGGGGCCAACGTCCTGACTTTC. Amino acid sequence: CASIPQAGLSGANVLTF.

This rearrangement joins TRBV29-1 to TRBJ1-1; TRBD1 matches 8 bases. Germline assignment: CDR1 SQVTM and CDR2 ANQGSEA. V shed 7 bases and J 5 bases; nucleotides not matched to a gene: 6. The CDR3 runs to 12 residues. The CDR3 reads CSEGQGVTEAFF. The DNA of the CDR3 is TGCAGCGAAGGACAGGGAGTAACTGAAGCTTTCTTT.

J is TRBJ1-6 and V is TRBV19, with 8 bases fitting TRBD1. V gave up 6 bases and J gave up 9 bases; unmatched junction bases: 7. Per the germline V gene, CDR1 is LNHDA and CDR2 is SQIVND (reference sequence). This CDR3 is built from 14 residues. Here the CDR3 DNA reads TGTGCCAGTAGATCCCGACAGGGGTTTTCACCCCTCCACTTT. Translated, it gives CASRSRQGFSPLHF.

This chain uses TRBV4-1 with TRBJ2-1; 12 nucleotides agree with TRBD2. The germline V gene has CDR1 MGHRA and CDR2 YSYEKL. Trimming took 4 bases from V and 8 from J; bases not matched to a gene: 6. CDR3 length: 15 residues. As DNA, the CDR3 is TGCGCCAGCAGCCGCAGACTAGCGGGAGACTATGAGCAGTTCTTC. Translation: CASSRRLAGDYEQFF.

This clone has a single count. The genes are TRBV5-5 and TRBJ1-2; the D is unclear. This CDR3 contains 15 residues. The V gene's germline CDR1 is SGHKS and CDR2 YYEKEE (reference sequence). Trimming removed 0 bases at V and 8 bases at J, with 17 bases between. This chain's CDR3 is CASSLDAEIPGGYTF. The CDR3, as DNA: TGTGCCAGCAGCTTGGATGCGGAAATTCCGGGGGGCTACACCTTC.

V usage is TRBV12-3 or TRBV12-4 and J usage is TRBJ2-3; D remains ambiguous. Trimming stripped 1 base from V and 10 bases from J, with 12 bases between. The CDR3 sequence is 13 residues long. The CDR3 reads CASSLDSPRAQYF. Written as DNA, the CDR3 is TGTGCCAGCAGTTTAGACAGTCCCCGAGCGCAGTATTTT.

This clone has just a few counts. The chain couples TRBV19 to TRBJ1-2, with 9 nucleotides matching TRBD1. The CDR3 has 18 amino acids. Germline V gives CDR1 LNHDA, CDR2 SQIVND (reference sequence). Trimming removed 3 bases from V and 5 bases from J; junction bases left unmatched: 16. CDR3 DNA sequence: TGTGCCAGTAGTATCGCCTGGGGACAGGGACGAGTTCAATATGGCTACACCTTC. It yields the protein CASSIAWGQGRVQYGYTF.